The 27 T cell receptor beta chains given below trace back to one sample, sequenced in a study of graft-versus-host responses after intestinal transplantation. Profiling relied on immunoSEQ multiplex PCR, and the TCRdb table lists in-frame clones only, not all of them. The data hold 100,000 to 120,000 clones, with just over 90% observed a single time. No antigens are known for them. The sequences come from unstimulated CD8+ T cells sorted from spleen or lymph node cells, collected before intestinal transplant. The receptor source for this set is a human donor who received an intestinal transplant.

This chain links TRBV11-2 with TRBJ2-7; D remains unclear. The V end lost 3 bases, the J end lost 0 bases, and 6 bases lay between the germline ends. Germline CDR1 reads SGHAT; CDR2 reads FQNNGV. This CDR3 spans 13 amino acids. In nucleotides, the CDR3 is TGTGCCAGCAGCTTTGGGTCCTCCTACGAGCAGTACTTC. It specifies CASSFGSSYEQYF.

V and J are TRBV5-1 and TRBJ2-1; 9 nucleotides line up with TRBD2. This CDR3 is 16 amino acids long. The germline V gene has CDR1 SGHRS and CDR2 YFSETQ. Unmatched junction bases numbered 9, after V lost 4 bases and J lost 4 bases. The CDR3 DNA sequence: TGCGCCAGCAGCGTCCTGACTAGCGGACATTACAATGAGCAGTTCTTC. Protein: CASSVLTSGHYNEQFF.

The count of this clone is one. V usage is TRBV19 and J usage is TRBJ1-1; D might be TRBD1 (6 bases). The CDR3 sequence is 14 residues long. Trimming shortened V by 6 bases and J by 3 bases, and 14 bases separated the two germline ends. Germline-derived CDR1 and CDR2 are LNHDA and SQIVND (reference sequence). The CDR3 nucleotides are TGTGCCAGTAGAACCTGGGGGGCCGACACTGAAGCTTTCTTT. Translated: CASRTWGADTEAFF.

CDR3 coding DNA: TGTGCCAGCAGTGTGGGAACAGGGGGCGCCTATGGCTACACCTTC. As protein: CASSVGTGGAYGYTF. The rearrangement links TRBV6-5 to TRBJ1-2, with 9 nucleotides matching TRBD1. V trimming: 5 bases; J trimming: 4 bases; junction bases outside the gene matches: 8. Per the germline V gene, CDR1 is MNHEY and CDR2 is SVGAGI. The CDR3 is 15 amino acids.

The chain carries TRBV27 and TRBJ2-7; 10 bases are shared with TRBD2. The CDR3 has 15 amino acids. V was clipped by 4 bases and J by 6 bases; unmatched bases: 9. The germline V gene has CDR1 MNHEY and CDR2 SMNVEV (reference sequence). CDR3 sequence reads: CASSSGLAVRGEQYF. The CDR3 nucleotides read TGTGCCAGCAGTTCTGGACTAGCGGTTCGGGGCGAGCAGTACTTC.

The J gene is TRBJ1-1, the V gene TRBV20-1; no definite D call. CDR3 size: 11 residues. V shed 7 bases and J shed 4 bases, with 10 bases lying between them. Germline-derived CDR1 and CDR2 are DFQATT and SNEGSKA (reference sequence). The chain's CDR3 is CSGWYLTEAFF. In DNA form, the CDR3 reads TGCAGTGGATGGTACCTCACTGAAGCTTTCTTT.

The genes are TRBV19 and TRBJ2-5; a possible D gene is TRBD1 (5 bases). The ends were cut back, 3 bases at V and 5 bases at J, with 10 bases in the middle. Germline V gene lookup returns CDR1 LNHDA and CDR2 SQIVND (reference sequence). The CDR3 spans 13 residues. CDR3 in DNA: TGTGCCAGTAGTATCAGGGATTTCGAGACCCAGTACTTC. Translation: CASSIRDFETQYF.

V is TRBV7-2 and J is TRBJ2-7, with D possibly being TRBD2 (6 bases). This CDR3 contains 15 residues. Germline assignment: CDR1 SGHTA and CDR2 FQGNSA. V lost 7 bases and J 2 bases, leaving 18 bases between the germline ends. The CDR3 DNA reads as TGTGCCAGCACCCCCTTGGCTAGCGCAGCCTACGAGCAGTACTTC. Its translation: CASTPLASAAYEQYF. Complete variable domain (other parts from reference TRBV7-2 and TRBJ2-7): GAGVSQSPSNKVTEKGKDVELRCDPISGHTALYWYRQSLGQGLEFLIYFQGNSAPDKSGLPSDRFSAERTGGSVSTLTIQRTQQEDSAVYLCASTPLASAAYEQYFGPGTRLTVT.

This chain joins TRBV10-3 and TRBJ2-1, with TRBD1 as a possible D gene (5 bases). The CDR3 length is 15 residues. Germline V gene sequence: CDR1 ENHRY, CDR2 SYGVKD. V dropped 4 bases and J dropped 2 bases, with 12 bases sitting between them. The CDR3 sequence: CAISVRRAPYNEQFF. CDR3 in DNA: TGTGCCATCAGTGTACGCAGGGCTCCCTACAATGAGCAGTTCTTC.

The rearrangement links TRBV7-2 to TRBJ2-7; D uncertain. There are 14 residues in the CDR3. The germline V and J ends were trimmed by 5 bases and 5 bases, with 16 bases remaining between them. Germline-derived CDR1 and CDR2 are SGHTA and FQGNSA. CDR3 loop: CASSLVGRMHEQYF. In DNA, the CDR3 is TGTGCCAGCAGCCTAGTAGGGCGCATGCACGAGCAGTACTTC. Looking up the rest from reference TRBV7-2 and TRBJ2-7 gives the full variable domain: GAGVSQSPSNKVTEKGKDVELRCDPISGHTALYWYRQSLGQGLEFLIYFQGNSAPDKSGLPSDRFSAERTGGSVSTLTIQRTQQEDSAVYLCASSLVGRMHEQYFGPGTRLTVT.

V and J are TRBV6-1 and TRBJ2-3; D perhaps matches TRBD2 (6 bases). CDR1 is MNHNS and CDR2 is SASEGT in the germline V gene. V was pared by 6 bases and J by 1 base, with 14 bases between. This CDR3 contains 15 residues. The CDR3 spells CASSPRQRGTDTQYF. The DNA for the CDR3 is TGTGCCAGCAGCCCACGGCAGCGGGGCACAGATACGCAGTATTTT.

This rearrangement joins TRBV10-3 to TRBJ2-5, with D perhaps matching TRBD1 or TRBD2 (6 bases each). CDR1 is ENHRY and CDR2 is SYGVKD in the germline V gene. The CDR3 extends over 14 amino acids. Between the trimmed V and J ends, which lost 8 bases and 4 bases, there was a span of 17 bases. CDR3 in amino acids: CAIGGQTNGETQYF. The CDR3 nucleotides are TGTGCCATCGGGGGGCAGACGAATGGAGAGACCCAGTACTTC.

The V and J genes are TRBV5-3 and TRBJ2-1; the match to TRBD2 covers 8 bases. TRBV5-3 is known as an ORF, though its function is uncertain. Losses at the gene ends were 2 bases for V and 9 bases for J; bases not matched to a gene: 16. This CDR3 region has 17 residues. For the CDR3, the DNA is TGTGCCAGAAGCTTACTTCGATGTAGCGGGATAATAGGTGAGCAGTTCTTC. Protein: CARSLLRCSGIIGEQFF.

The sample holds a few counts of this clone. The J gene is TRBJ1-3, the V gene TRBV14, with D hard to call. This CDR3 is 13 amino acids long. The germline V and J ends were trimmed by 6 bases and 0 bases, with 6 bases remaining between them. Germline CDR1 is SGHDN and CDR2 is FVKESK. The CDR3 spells CASSRFSGNTIYF. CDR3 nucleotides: TGTGCCAGCAGTAGGTTCTCTGGAAACACCATATATTTT. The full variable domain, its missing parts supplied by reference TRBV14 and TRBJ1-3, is EAGVTQFPSHSVIEKGQTVTLRCDPISGHDNLYWYRRVMGKEIKFLLHFVKESKQDESGMPNNRFLAERTGGTYSTLKVQPAELEDSGVYFCASSRFSGNTIYFGEGSWLTVV.

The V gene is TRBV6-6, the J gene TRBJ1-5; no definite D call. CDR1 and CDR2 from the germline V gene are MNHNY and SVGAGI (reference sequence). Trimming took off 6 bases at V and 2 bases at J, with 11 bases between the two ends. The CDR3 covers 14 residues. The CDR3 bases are TGTGCCAGCAGGGACCTCGGGGGCAATCAGCCCCAGCATTTT. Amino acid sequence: CASRDLGGNQPQHF.

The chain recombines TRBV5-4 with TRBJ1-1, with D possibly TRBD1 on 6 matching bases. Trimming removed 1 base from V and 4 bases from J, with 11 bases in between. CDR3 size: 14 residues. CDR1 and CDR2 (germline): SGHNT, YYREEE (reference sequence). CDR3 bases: TGTGCCAGCAGCTTGTGGGGGGCAGGCACTGAAGCTTTCTTT. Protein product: CASSLWGAGTEAFF. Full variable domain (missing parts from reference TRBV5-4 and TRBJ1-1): ETGVTQSPTHLIKTRGQQVTLRCSSQSGHNTVSWYQQALGQGPQFIFQYYREEENGRGNFPPRFSGLQFPNYSSELNVNALELDDSALYLCASSLWGAGTEAFFGQGTRLTVV.

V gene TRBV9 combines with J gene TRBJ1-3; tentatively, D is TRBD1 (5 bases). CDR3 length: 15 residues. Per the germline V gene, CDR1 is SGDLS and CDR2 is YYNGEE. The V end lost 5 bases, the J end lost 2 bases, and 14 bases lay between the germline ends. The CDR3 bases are TGTGCCAGCAGTGGTGGGGGTAGGGCTGGAAACACCATATATTTT. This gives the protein CASSGGGRAGNTIYF.

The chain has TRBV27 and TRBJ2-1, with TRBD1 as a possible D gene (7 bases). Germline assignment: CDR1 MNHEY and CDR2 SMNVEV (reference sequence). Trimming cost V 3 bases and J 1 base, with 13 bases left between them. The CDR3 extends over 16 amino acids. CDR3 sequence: CASSFGGGLSYNEQFF. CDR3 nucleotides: TGTGCCAGCAGTTTCGGAGGGGGCCTTTCCTACAATGAGCAGTTCTTC.

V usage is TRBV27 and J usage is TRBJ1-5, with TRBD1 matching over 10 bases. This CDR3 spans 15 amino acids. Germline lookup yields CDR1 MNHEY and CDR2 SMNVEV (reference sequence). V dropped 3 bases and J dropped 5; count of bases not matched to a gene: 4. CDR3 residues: CASSFQTGGDQPQHF. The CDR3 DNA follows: TGTGCCAGCAGTTTCCAGACAGGGGGCGATCAGCCCCAGCATTTT.

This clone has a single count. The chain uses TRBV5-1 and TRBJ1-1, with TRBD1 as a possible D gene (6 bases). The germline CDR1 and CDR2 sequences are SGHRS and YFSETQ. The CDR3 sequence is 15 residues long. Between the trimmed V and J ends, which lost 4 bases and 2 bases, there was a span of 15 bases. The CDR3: CASSPRGNGNTEAFF. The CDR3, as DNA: TGCGCCAGCAGCCCGAGGGGGAACGGAAACACTGAAGCTTTCTTT. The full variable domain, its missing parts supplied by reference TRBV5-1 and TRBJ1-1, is KAGVTQTPRYLIKTRGQQVTLSCSPISGHRSVSWYQQTPGQGLQFLFEYFSETQRNKGNFPGRFSGRQFSNSRSEMNVSTLELGDSALYLCASSPRGNGNTEAFFGQGTRLTVV.

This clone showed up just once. The CDR3: CASSQPSLREKLFF. The CDR3 DNA follows: TGCGCCAGCAGCCAGCCCTCCTTAAGGGAAAAACTGTTTTTT. The gene calls are TRBV4-1 and TRBJ1-4, with D unclear. The CDR3 runs 14 residues. Germline-derived CDR1 and CDR2 are MGHRA and YSYEKL. The germline V and J ends were trimmed by 3 bases and 8 bases, with 13 bases remaining between them.

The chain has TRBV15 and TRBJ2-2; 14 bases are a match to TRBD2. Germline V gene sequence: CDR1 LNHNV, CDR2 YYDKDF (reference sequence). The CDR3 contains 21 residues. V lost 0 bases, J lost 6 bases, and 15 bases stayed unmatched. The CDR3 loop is CATSRDWPTSGRALQPGELFF. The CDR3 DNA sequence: TGTGCCACCAGCAGAGATTGGCCGACTAGCGGGAGGGCCTTACAACCCGGGGAGCTGTTTTTT.

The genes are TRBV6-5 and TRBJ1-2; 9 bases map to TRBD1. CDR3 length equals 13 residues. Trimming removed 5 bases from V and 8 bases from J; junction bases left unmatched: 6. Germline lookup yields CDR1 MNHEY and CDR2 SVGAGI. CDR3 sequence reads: CASSDRTGGGYTF. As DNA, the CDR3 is TGTGCCAGCAGTGACAGAACAGGGGGCGGCTACACCTTC.

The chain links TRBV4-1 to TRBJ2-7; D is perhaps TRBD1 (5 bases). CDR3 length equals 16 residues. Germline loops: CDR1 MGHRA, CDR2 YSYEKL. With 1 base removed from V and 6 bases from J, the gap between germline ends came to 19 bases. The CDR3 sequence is CASSQGSRQGSREQYF. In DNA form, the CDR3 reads TGCGCCAGCAGCCAAGGAAGTAGGCAGGGCAGTCGCGAGCAGTACTTC.

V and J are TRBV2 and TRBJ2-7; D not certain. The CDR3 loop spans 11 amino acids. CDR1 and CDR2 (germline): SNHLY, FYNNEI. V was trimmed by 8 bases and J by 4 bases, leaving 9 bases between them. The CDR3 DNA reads TGTGCCAGCTTGCTTACTTACGAGCAGTACTTC. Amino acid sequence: CASLLTYEQYF. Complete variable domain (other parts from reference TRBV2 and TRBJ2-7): EPEVTQTPSHQVTQMGQEVILRCVPISNHLYFYWYRQILGQKVEFLVSFYNNEISEKSEIFDDQFSVERPDGSNFTLKIRSTKLEDSAMYFCASLLTYEQYFGPGTRLTVT.

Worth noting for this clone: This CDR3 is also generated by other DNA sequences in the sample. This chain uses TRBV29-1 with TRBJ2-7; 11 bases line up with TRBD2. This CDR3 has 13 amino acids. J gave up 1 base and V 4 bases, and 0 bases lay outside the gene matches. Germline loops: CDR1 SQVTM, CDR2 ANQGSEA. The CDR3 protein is CSVGTSGSYEQYF. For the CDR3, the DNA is TGCAGCGTTGGGACTAGCGGGTCCTACGAGCAGTACTTC.

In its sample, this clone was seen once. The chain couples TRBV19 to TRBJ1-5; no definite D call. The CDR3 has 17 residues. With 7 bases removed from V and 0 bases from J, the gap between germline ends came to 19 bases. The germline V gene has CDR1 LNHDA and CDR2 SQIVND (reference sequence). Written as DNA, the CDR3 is TGTGCCAGTAATTCCCCGCAAGGGTTCCCTAGCAATCAGCCCCAGCATTTT. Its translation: CASNSPQGFPSNQPQHF.